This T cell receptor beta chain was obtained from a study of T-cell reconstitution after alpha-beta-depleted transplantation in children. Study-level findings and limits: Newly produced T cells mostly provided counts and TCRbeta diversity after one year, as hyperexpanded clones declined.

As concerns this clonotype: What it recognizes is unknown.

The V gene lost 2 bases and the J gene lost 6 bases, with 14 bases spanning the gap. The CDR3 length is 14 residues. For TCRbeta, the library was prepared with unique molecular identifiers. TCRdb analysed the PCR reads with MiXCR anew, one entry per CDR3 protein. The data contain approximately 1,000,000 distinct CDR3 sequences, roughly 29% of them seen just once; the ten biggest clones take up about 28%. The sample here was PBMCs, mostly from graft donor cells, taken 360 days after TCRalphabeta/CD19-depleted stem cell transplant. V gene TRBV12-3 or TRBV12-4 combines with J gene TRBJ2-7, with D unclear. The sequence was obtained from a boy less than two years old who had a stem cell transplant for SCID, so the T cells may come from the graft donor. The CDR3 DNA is TGTGCCAGCAGTTTAAAGGGCGCATTTCGCGAGCAGTACTTC. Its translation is CASSLKGAFREQYF.